This TCR beta chain was documented in a study of blood T cell repertoires in COVID-19. As for the study in general: The cDNA or gDNA used as material had been derived from T cells, B-cell-depleted T cells, or PBMCs.

This clone showed up just a few times. TCRdb keeps only in-frame clones here, not all; method: immunoSEQ multiplex PCR. There are under 400,000 clones in the sample; just over 85% occur only once, and about 4.2% lies in the top ten. The CDR3 is 15 residues long. Trimming shortened V by 0 bases and J by 0 bases, and 9 bases separated the two germline ends. The V gene's germline CDR1 is SGDLS and CDR2 YYNGEE. The material sequenced was PBMCs or T cells enriched from blood (not recorded which). This rearrangement joins TRBV9 to TRBJ1-1; D gene ambiguous. The sequence derives from a woman in her thirties or forties with acute COVID-19. The DNA for the CDR3 is TGTGCCAGCAGCGTAGGCACCACTGTGAACACTGAAGCTTTCTTT. Amino acids: CASSVGTTVNTEAFF.